This T cell receptor beta chain comes out of a study of cytomegalovirus exposure and HLA in healthy donors. The study ran its PCR with 60 Vbeta and 13 Jbeta primers. TCRdb keeps only in-frame clones here, not all; method: immunoSEQ multiplex PCR. The repertoire has nearly 110,000 clones, 71% of them found once; the top ten carry 2.5% to 3%. For this clone: Its antigen is still unknown.

Despite likely unrecorded immune exposures, the donors were nominally healthy at the time of sampling. Study-wide results and caveats: Across donors, most TCRs were seen rarely, yet some public ones were widespread. When analyzed later, the rates of TCR association showed variation by HLA locus, with DRB1 the most and HLA-C the fewest.

Sample: PBMCs. This sequence was found in a female donor in good health and CMV-seronegative.

The CDR3 region is CASSVGLVYEQYF. The CDR3 coding sequence is TGTGCCAGCAGCGTAGGACTGGTCTACGAGCAGTACTTC. J is TRBJ2-7 and V is TRBV9, with no clear D. This CDR3 spans 13 amino acids. The germline V and J ends were trimmed by 0 bases and 3 bases, with 7 bases remaining between them. In germline, CDR1 is SGDLS, CDR2 YYNGEE.